This T cell receptor (beta chain) is drawn from a study of blood T cells in healthy people across ages. Study findings and constraints: Relative to aged donors, long-lived donors carried more naive CD4+ cells and displayed higher diversity.

A few counts support this clonotype. Its cognate antigen is unknown. Then a second PCR, running roughly 7 to 11 cycles, was carried out with a sample-barcoded 5' primer and a J-beta primer mix. TCRdb called the 5' RACE reads again in MiXCR, with one record for every CDR3 protein. The sample includes 600,000 to 1,000,000 distinct CDR3 sequences, 20% to 25% of them seen just once. This sample also belongs to another study, concerning T cells of mothers and their children.

The source is a boy younger than 18 in good health. Sequencing was done on a sample of blood.

CDR3 bases: TGTGCCAGCAGCTTTGGGTTAGACAGGGGCGAGCAGTACTTC. It specifies CASSFGLDRGEQYF. The chain employs TRBV7-9 and TRBJ2-7; 8 bases fit TRBD1. The CDR3 spans 14 residues. The V and J ends lost 3 bases and 6 bases, in that order; junction bases with no gene match: 7. Germline V CDR1 and CDR2: SEHNR, FQNEAQ (reference sequence).